The entry below describes one TCR beta chain. The nonmyeloablative bone marrow transplants came from related graft donors, with transient mixed chimerism. Germline V gene sequence: CDR1 SGHNT, CDR2 YYREEE (reference sequence). This CDR3 region has 12 residues. The V end was cut by 5 bases, the J end by 3 bases, with 9 bases between. These data belong to a study of Tregs in tolerant kidney transplant recipients. Only in-frame clones appear in the TCRdb table, and some are missing; sequencing was by immunoSEQ multiplex PCR. The data show about 81,000 clones, over 75% seen once. This TCR was recovered from a human patient who received a combined kidney and bone marrow transplant. Part of the T cells may come from the graft donor. Material: CD4+ T cells from blood (PBMCs), obtained 24 months after the transplant. J is TRBJ2-7 and V is TRBV5-4; D is possibly TRBD1 (5 bases). In DNA form, the CDR3 reads TGTGCCAGCAGTGCTAGGGGCTACGAGCAGTACTTC. Residues: CASSARGYEQYF. The variable domain in full, completed from reference TRBV5-4 and TRBJ2-7, reads ETGVTQSPTHLIKTRGQQVTLRCSSQSGHNTVSWYQQALGQGPQFIFQYYREEENGRGNFPPRFSGLQFPNYSSELNVNALELDDSALYLCASSARGYEQYFGPGTRLTVT.